One and the same sample provided the 25 T cell receptor beta chains below, sequenced in a study of T cell changes during pregnancy in multiple sclerosis. Using immunoSEQ multiplex PCR, the repertoire was profiled, and TCRdb retains in-frame clones only, with some absent. Here the sample spans tens of thousands of clones, about 90% being singletons. The source material was CD4+ T cells from peripheral blood mononuclear cells, sampled in the second trimester of pregnancy. The receptors shown here come from a female donor with multiple sclerosis, enrolled in a pregnancy study.

The chain has TRBV19 and TRBJ2-7, with TRBD2 as a possible D gene (6 bases). The CDR3 is 15 amino acids. Germline CDR1 and CDR2: LNHDA and SQIVND (reference sequence). Trimming pared 3 bases from V and 3 bases from J, leaving 15 bases between. In DNA form, the CDR3 reads TGTGCCAGTAGTATGTTGTCAAGGGGAGGCTACGAGCAGTACTTC. Protein product: CASSMLSRGGYEQYF.

There are a few counts of this clone. The genes are TRBV19 and TRBJ1-1; weak D call: TRBD1 (5 bases). The V gene's germline CDR1 is LNHDA and CDR2 SQIVND (reference sequence). The CDR3 runs 14 residues. V dropped 1 base and J dropped 4 bases, with 10 bases sitting between them. The CDR3 is CASSIAGGGTEAFF. For the CDR3, the DNA is TGTGCCAGTAGTATAGCGGGGGGAGGCACTGAAGCTTTCTTT. Combining the CDR3 with reference TRBV19 and TRBJ1-1 gives the whole variable domain DGGITQSPKYLFRKEGQNVTLSCEQNLNHDAMYWYRQDPGQGLRLIYYSQIVNDFQKGDIAEGYSVSREKKESFPLTVTSAQKNPTAFYLCASSIAGGGTEAFFGQGTRLTVV.

J is TRBJ2-5 and V is TRBV5-1; possible D gene TRBD1, 5 bases. V gave up 0 bases and J gave up 4 bases, with 7 bases separating them. In germline, CDR1 is SGHRS, CDR2 YFSETQ. The CDR3 consists of 13 residues. The CDR3 loop reads CASSLEGVETQYF. The CDR3, as DNA: TGCGCCAGCAGCTTGGAAGGGGTAGAGACCCAGTACTTC.

The chain joins TRBV28 to TRBJ1-2, with D possibly being TRBD1 (5 bases). The germline CDR1 and CDR2 sequences are MDHEN and SYDVKM. CDR3 length: 13 amino acids. V shed 10 bases and J shed 4 bases, with 16 bases lying between them. As DNA, the CDR3 is TGTGCCACCAAAGGGGAGGGAGGCTATGGCTACACCTTC. Its protein is CATKGEGGYGYTF.

This clone was detected only once. This chain links TRBV7-2 with TRBJ1-6; no clear D. Per the germline V gene, CDR1 is SGHTA and CDR2 is FQGNSA. The CDR3 covers 15 residues. Trimming took off 4 bases at V and 7 bases at J, with 14 bases between the two ends. CDR3 DNA sequence: TGTGCCAGCAGCTGGGCCCCCGGAGGGAATTCACCCCTCCACTTT. Its translation is CASSWAPGGNSPLHF.

This rearrangement joins TRBV6-5 to TRBJ2-7; perhaps TRBD2 as D (6 bases). This CDR3 is 14 amino acids long. Germline CDR1 and CDR2: MNHEY and SVGAGI. V lost 7 bases and J lost 0, with 13 bases in between. The DNA for the CDR3 is TGTGCCAGCAAAGAAGTCGGGAGCTCCTACGAGCAGTACTTC. Its protein product is CASKEVGSSYEQYF.

The V and J genes are TRBV6-6 and TRBJ2-1; D uncertain. Trimming removed 2 bases at V and 0 bases at J, with 11 bases between. This CDR3 has 16 residues. CDR1 is MNHNY and CDR2 is SVGAGI in the germline V gene (reference sequence). CDR3 coding DNA: TGTGCCAGCAGTTACACAAATACTAACTCCTACAATGAGCAGTTCTTC. It yields the protein CASSYTNTNSYNEQFF.

The chain uses TRBV9 and TRBJ2-5; maybe TRBD2 (6 bases). This CDR3 contains 14 residues. Germline V gene sequence: CDR1 SGDLS, CDR2 YYNGEE. Trimming took off 4 bases at V and 5 bases at J, with 15 bases between the two ends. CDR3 DNA sequence: TGTGCCAGCAGCCAATCTAGCGTTAGGGAGACCCAGTACTTC. This sequence encodes CASSQSSVRETQYF.

The chain has TRBV6-1 and TRBJ2-1; D unresolved. CDR1 and CDR2 from the germline V gene are MNHNS and SASEGT. The CDR3 is 13 residues long. Trimming took 9 bases from V and 1 from J, leaving 10 bases between them. The CDR3 DNA follows: TGTGCCAGTACAAGCGAGTCCTACAATGAGCAGTTCTTC. Translated, it gives CASTSESYNEQFF.

The chain has TRBV27 and TRBJ1-1; TRBD1 might be the D (5 bases). Germline V gene lookup returns CDR1 MNHEY and CDR2 SMNVEV (reference sequence). Trimming took off 7 bases at V and 2 bases at J, with 14 bases between the two ends. The CDR3 consists of 14 residues. The chain's CDR3 is CASKRTPGNTEAFF. The CDR3, as DNA: TGTGCCAGCAAGAGGACACCCGGAAACACTGAAGCTTTCTTT.

V is TRBV6-5 and J is TRBJ1-2, with D perhaps TRBD1 (6 bases). Germline CDR1 reads MNHEY; CDR2 reads SVGAGI. Trimming took 6 bases from V and 8 from J, leaving 19 bases between them. This CDR3 has 14 residues. The CDR3 sequence: CASSTPMDRKGYTF. The CDR3 DNA reads as TGTGCCAGCAGCACCCCTATGGACAGAAAGGGCTACACCTTC.

The chain uses TRBV5-1 and TRBJ2-3, with a weak D call TRBD1 (6 bases). The CDR3 is 14 amino acids. V lost 3 bases and J lost 3, with 11 bases in between. The germline CDR1 and CDR2 sequences are SGHRS and YFSETQ. The CDR3 region is CASSWRQETDTQYF. In nucleotides, the CDR3 is TGCGCCAGCAGCTGGAGACAGGAGACAGATACGCAGTATTTT.

The V call is TRBV6-1, the J call TRBJ2-5; TRBD1 matches 9 bases. Germline lookup yields CDR1 MNHNS and CDR2 SASEGT. With 5 bases clipped from V and 3 bases from J, the junction kept 7 bases outside the gene matches. This CDR3 has 15 amino acids. The CDR3 protein is CASSQGDREKETQYF. The CDR3 coding sequence is TGTGCCAGCAGTCAGGGGGACAGGGAAAAAGAGACCCAGTACTTC.

This clone was seen once. This sequence joins TRBV30 and TRBJ2-7; D might be TRBD1 (5 bases). CDR3 length equals 12 residues. Germline-derived CDR1 and CDR2 are GTSNPN and SVGIG (reference sequence). Trimming shortened V by 4 bases and J by 2 bases, and 9 bases separated the two germline ends. This chain's CDR3 is CAWTAGPYEQYF. CDR3 in DNA: TGTGCCTGGACGGCAGGGCCCTACGAGCAGTACTTC.

This clone was counted once. J is TRBJ2-1 and V is TRBV2; TRBD2 agrees at 8 bases. The CDR3 is made up of 16 amino acids. Per germline, CDR1 SNHLY and CDR2 FYNNEI. The junction had 12 bases not matched to a gene; V was cut back by 3 bases and J by 8 bases. DNA for the CDR3: TGTGCCAGCAGTGACATAGCGGGGAGGGCTGGAGATGAGCAGTTCTTC. Residues: CASSDIAGRAGDEQFF.

This chain links TRBV28 with TRBJ2-7; TRBD1 agrees at 8 bases. CDR3 length equals 19 residues. The germline CDR1 and CDR2 sequences are MDHEN and SYDVKM. With 5 bases clipped from V and 5 bases from J, the junction kept 23 bases outside the gene matches. The CDR3 bases are TGTGCCAGCAGTCCCAAGGACAGGGTATCTGTGGAAGTCTTTAACGAGCAGTACTTC. Translation gives CASSPKDRVSVEVFNEQYF.

The V gene is TRBV5-4, the J gene TRBJ2-1; 7 bases map to TRBD2. Trimming at V came to 1 base and at J to 4 bases, leaving 8 bases not matched to a gene. The germline CDR1 and CDR2 sequences are SGHNT and YYREEE (reference sequence). The CDR3 loop spans 16 amino acids. CDR3 in DNA: TGTGCCAGCAGCTTGCCAGCGGGACCCTCTTACAATGAGCAGTTCTTC. Amino acids: CASSLPAGPSYNEQFF. The entire variable domain, with the rest obtained from reference TRBV5-4 and TRBJ2-1, is as follows: ETGVTQSPTHLIKTRGQQVTLRCSSQSGHNTVSWYQQALGQGPQFIFQYYREEENGRGNFPPRFSGLQFPNYSSELNVNALELDDSALYLCASSLPAGPSYNEQFFGPGTRLTVL.

This CDR3 is CASSYLRQERNTIYF. CDR3 DNA: TGTGCCAGCAGTTACTTGAGACAGGAGAGAAACACCATATATTTT. The chain couples TRBV6-6 to TRBJ1-3, with a tentative D call TRBD1 (6 bases). The V end was cut by 1 base, the J end by 5 bases, with 12 bases between. The CDR3 contains 15 residues. Per the germline V gene, CDR1 is MNHNY and CDR2 is SVGAGI (reference sequence).

The gene calls are TRBV19 and TRBJ2-3; 10 bases agree with TRBD2. Trimming removed 3 bases from V and 5 bases from J; junction bases left unmatched: 8. Per the germline V gene, CDR1 is LNHDA and CDR2 is SQIVND (reference sequence). This CDR3 has 16 amino acids. This CDR3 reads CASSILAGEGVDTQYF. The CDR3 nucleotides are TGTGCCAGTAGTATCCTAGCGGGAGAGGGGGTAGATACGCAGTATTTT. The full variable domain, in which reference TRBV19 and TRBJ2-3 provide the parts outside the CDR3, is DGGITQSPKYLFRKEGQNVTLSCEQNLNHDAMYWYRQDPGQGLRLIYYSQIVNDFQKGDIAEGYSVSREKKESFPLTVTSAQKNPTAFYLCASSILAGEGVDTQYFGPGTRLTVL.

The chain combines TRBV5-1 with TRBJ1-1, with D maybe TRBD1 (6 bases). Per germline, CDR1 SGHRS and CDR2 YFSETQ. The CDR3 sequence is 14 residues long. The V and J ends lost 3 bases and 3 bases respectively, with 12 bases between them. CDR3 in DNA: TGCGCCAGCAGCTGGGGAGGGGGGGACACTGAAGCTTTCTTT. Amino acid sequence: CASSWGGGDTEAFF.

The J gene is TRBJ1-2, the V gene TRBV2, with D unclear. The length of the CDR3 is 13 residues. Germline lookup yields CDR1 SNHLY and CDR2 FYNNEI. The V end was cut by 3 bases, the J end by 2 bases, with 7 bases between. The CDR3 DNA reads as TGTGCCAGCAGTGACGCCAGAAACTATGGCTACACCTTC. This sequence encodes CASSDARNYGYTF.

CDR3: CASSRQGGRTGELFF. DNA of the CDR3: TGTGCCAGCAGTCGACAGGGGGGAAGGACCGGGGAGCTGTTTTTT. The rearrangement uses TRBV6-5 and TRBJ2-2; 9 positions match TRBD1. The CDR3 loop spans 15 amino acids. Germline V gene data show CDR1 as MNHEY and CDR2 as SVGAGI. The V gene end was trimmed by 5 bases and the J gene end by 5 bases; junction bases not matched to a gene: 6.

The V gene is TRBV29-1, the J gene TRBJ1-1; D perhaps matches TRBD1 (5 bases). V was clipped by 7 bases and J by 1 base, with 13 bases between them. In germline, CDR1 is SQVTM, CDR2 ANQGSEA. The CDR3 sequence is 13 residues long. The CDR3 loop reads CSGSGLRNTEAFF. The CDR3 DNA is TGCAGCGGATCGGGACTGAGGAACACTGAAGCTTTCTTT.

The J gene is TRBJ2-3, the V gene TRBV27; 10 nucleotides agree with TRBD1. This CDR3 is built from 15 residues. The germline V gene encodes CDR1 MNHEY and CDR2 SMNVEV (reference sequence). V lost 6 bases to trimming and J lost 3 bases; unmatched junction nucleotides: 6. The CDR3 is CASRGTGVKTDTQYF. In DNA, the CDR3 is TGTGCCAGCAGGGGGACAGGGGTAAAAACAGATACGCAGTATTTT.

V is TRBV6-1 and J is TRBJ1-5, with D possibly being TRBD1 (5 bases). Germline V gene data show CDR1 as MNHNS and CDR2 as SASEGT. The CDR3 contains 15 residues. V lost 4 bases and J 6 bases, leaving 16 bases between the germline ends. The CDR3 region has the DNA TGTGCCAGCAGTGGTCAGCAGGGAGGTAGTCAGCCCCAGCATTTT. Its protein product is CASSGQQGGSQPQHF.